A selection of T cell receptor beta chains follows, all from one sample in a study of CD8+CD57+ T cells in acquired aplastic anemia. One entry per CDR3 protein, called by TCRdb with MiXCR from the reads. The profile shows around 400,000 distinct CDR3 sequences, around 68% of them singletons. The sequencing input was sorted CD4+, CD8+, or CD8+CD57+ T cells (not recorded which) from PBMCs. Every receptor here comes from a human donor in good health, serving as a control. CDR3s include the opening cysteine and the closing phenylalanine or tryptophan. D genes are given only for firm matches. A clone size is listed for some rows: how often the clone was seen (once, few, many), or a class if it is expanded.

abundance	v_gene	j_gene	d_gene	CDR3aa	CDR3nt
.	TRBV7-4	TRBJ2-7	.	CASSAAPSHNTFEQYF	TGTGCCAGCAGCGCCGCTCCGTCACACAACACGTTCGAGCAGTACTTC
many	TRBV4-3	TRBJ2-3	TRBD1	CASSRSGTGWTDTQYF	TGCGCCAGCAGCCGCTCCGGGACAGGGTGGACAGATACGCAGTATTTT
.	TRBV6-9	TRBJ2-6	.	CASSLAGSSGANVLTF	TGTGCCAGCAGCTTGGCCGGGAGCTCTGGGGCCAACGTCCTGACTTTC
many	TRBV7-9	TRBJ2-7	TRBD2	CASRQTSGGYEQYF	TGTGCCAGCAGACAGACTAGCGGGGGCTACGAGCAGTACTTC
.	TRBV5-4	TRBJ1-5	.	CAGSLDGGPQHF	TGTGCCGGCAGCTTAGACGGAGGGCCCCAGCATTTT
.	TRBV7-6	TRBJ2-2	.	CASSLEGATNTGELFF	TGTGCCAGCAGCCTAGAGGGAGCCACGAACACCGGGGAGCTGTTTTTT
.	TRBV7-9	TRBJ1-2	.	CASSSDITESTEF	TGTGCCAGCAGCTCAGACATCACGGAAAGCACTGAATTC
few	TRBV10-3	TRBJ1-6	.	CAIRQGFDNSPLHF	TGTGCCATCAGACAGGGCTTTGATAATTCACCCCTCCACTTT
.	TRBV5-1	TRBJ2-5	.	CASSFGQDRDQETQYF	TGCGCCAGCAGCTTTGGGCAGGACCGGGACCAAGAGACCCAGTACTTC
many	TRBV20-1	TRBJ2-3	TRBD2	CSARGGSGGSDTQYF	TGCAGTGCTAGAGGGGGGAGCGGGGGATCAGATACGCAGTATTTT
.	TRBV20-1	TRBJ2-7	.	CSAAAGKVYEQYF	TGCAGTGCCGCAGCTGGGAAGGTTTACGAGCAGTACTTC
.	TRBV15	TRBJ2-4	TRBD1	CATSRDRGLAKNIQYF	TGTGCCACCAGCAGAGATAGGGGGCTAGCCAAAAACATTCAGTACTTC
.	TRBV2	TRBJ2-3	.	CASFPRGNPTDTQYF	TGTGCCAGCTTCCCAAGGGGTAATCCGACAGATACGCAGTATTTT
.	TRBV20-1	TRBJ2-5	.	CSARGQRSGPQYF	TGCAGTGCTAGAGGACAGAGGAGCGGGCCCCAGTACTTC
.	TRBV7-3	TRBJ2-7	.	CASSSPFRQGAYEQYF	TGTGCTAGCAGCTCACCGTTCAGACAAGGAGCCTACGAGCAGTACTTC
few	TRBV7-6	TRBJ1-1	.	CASSLGTTGTEAFF	TGTGCCAGCAGCTTAGGGACAACGGGGACTGAAGCTTTCTTT
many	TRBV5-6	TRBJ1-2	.	CASSDPGLLNYGYTF	TGTGCCAGCAGCGACCCGGGCCTACTTAACTATGGCTACACCTTC
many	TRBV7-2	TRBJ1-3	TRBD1	CASSSGTVGNTIYF	TGTGCCAGCAGCTCCGGGACAGTTGGAAACACCATATATTTT
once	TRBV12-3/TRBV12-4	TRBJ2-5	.	CASTPKRAMETQYF	TGTGCCAGCACCCCCAAGCGGGCAATGGAGACCCAGTACTTC
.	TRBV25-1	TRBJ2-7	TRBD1	CASSEPGQGLIFF	TGTGCCAGCAGTGAACCGGGACAGGGGCTCATCTTCTTC
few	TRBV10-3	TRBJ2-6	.	CAISADSGANVLTF	TGTGCCATCAGTGCAGATTCTGGGGCCAACGTCCTGACTTTC
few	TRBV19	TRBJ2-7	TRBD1	CASSTTAPGQSSGEQYF	TGTGCCAGTAGTACCACCGCCCCGGGACAGTCCTCGGGGGAGCAGTACTTC
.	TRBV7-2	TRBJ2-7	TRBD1	CASSSLDRGGEQLYF	TGTGCCAGCAGCTCCCTTGACAGGGGAGGTGAGCAGCTGTACTTC
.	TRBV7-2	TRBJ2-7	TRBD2	CASSATSGGTSYEQYF	TGTGCCAGCAGCGCTACTAGCGGGGGGACCTCCTACGAGCAGTACTTC
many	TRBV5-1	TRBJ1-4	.	CASSLWGADEKLFF	TGCGCCAGCAGCTTGTGGGGGGCAGACGAAAAACTGTTTTTT
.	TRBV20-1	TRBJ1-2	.	CSAQGQGSPGGYTF	TGCAGTGCCCAGGGTCAGGGATCGCCGGGAGGCTACACCTTC